These T cell receptor beta chains were read from a single sample in a study of T cell changes during pregnancy in multiple sclerosis. The table came from immunoSEQ multiplex PCR; TCRdb's copy has only in-frame clones and leaves some out. The sample records about 59,000 clones, more than 85% being singletons. This specimen was CD8+ T cells from peripheral blood mononuclear cells, taken in the third trimester of pregnancy. Source of these receptors: a female donor with multiple sclerosis, enrolled in a pregnancy study. Both conserved end residues are part of each CDR3. The D gene is left open where the match is weak. Size is stated for part of the rows, as once, few or many counts, or as a class when the clone is expanded.

>TRBJ1-2|TRBV11-2|.|.
CASTESNYGYTF
TGTGCCAGCACCGAAAGCAACTATGGCTACACCTTC
>TRBJ1-1|TRBV6-1|.|.
CASSTGMNTEAFF
TGTGCCAGCAGTACAGGGATGAACACTGAAGCTTTCTTT
>TRBJ2-1|TRBV11-2|.|.
CASSLISGNEQFF
TGTGCCAGCAGCCTTATTAGCGGTAATGAGCAGTTCTTC
>TRBJ2-2|TRBV27|TRBD1|.
CASSMRQGNFGELFF
TGTGCCAGCAGTATGCGACAGGGGAATTTCGGGGAGCTGTTTTTT
>TRBJ1-2|TRBV4-1|TRBD1|.
CASSHDTTGTNYGYTF
TGCGCCAGCAGCCACGATACGACAGGGACGAACTATGGCTACACCTTC
>TRBJ2-3|TRBV27|TRBD1|.
CASSLSDRGRTDTQYF
TGTGCCAGCAGTTTATCCGACAGGGGACGCACAGATACGCAGTATTTT
>TRBJ1-1|TRBV5-1|.|.
CASSLETGTEAFF
TGCGCCAGCAGCTTGGAGACAGGCACTGAAGCTTTCTTT
>TRBJ2-7|TRBV20-1|TRBD1|.
CSNRQGSEQYF
TGCAGCAACCGACAGGGGTCAGAGCAGTACTTC
>TRBJ2-7|TRBV5-1|TRBD1|.
CASSWGQGFDEQYF
TGCGCCAGCAGCTGGGGACAGGGGTTTGACGAGCAGTACTTC
>TRBJ1-1|TRBV5-1|.|.
CASSFLWQGAKNTEAFF
.
>TRBJ2-7|TRBV10-3|.|.
CAARQETYEQYF
TGTGCCGCAAGACAGGAGACCTACGAGCAGTACTTC
>TRBJ2-2|TRBV28|.|.
CASTPGPGELFF
TGTGCCAGCACTCCTGGGCCCGGGGAGCTGTTTTTT
>TRBJ2-2|TRBV12-5|TRBD1|.
CASGLAGTGMAGELFF
TGTGCTAGTGGTTTGGCTGGGACAGGGATGGCCGGGGAGCTGTTTTTT
>TRBJ1-2|TRBV5-4|.|.
CASSLDRLYGYTF
TGTGCCAGCAGCCTTGACAGACTCTATGGCTACACCTTC
>TRBJ1-1|TRBV19|TRBD1|.
CASSEDRVGIFGNTEAFF
TGTGCCAGTAGCGAGGACAGGGTGGGTATATTTGGGAACACTGAAGCTTTCTTT
>TRBJ2-1|TRBV27|.|.
CASSGGGVYNEQFF
TGTGCCAGCAGCGGAGGCGGGGTCTACAATGAGCAGTTCTTC
>TRBJ2-3|TRBV7-2|TRBD2|.
CASSSPGLVGPDTQYF
TGTGCCAGCAGCTCACCGGGACTAGTCGGTCCAGATACGCAGTATTTT
>TRBJ2-7|TRBV7-9|TRBD2|.
CASSLVGRASEQYF
TGTGCCAGCAGCTTAGTCGGGAGGGCCAGCGAGCAGTACTTC
>TRBJ1-3|TRBV7-9|.|.
CASSPTGSGNTIYF
TGTGCCAGCAGCCCTACAGGCTCTGGAAACACCATATATTTT
>TRBJ1-2|TRBV19|TRBD1|.
CASSTGTAIGYTF
TGTGCCAGTAGTACCGGGACAGCGATCGGCTACACCTTC
>TRBJ2-3|TRBV29-1|.|.
CSVEGREVDTQYF
TGCAGCGTTGAAGGTCGAGAAGTGGATACGCAGTATTTT
>TRBJ1-1|TRBV30|TRBD1|.
CAWSRGTGSYTEAFF
TGTGCCTGGAGTCGGGGGACAGGGTCGTACACTGAAGCTTTCTTT
>TRBJ1-1|TRBV19|.|.
CASSMGGVSEAFF
TGTGCCAGTAGTATGGGTGGAGTGAGCGAAGCTTTCTTT
>TRBJ1-1|TRBV27|.|.
CASSPNVGRGTEAFF
TGTGCCAGCAGTCCCAATGTGGGGCGGGGCACTGAAGCTTTCTTT
>TRBJ2-5|TRBV25-1|TRBD1|once
CASSDLRQGARETQYF
TGTGCCAGCAGTGATCTACGACAGGGGGCCCGGGAGACCCAGTACTTC
>TRBJ2-7|TRBV29-1|TRBD2|.
CSVAWGLATRNYEQYF
TGCAGCGTTGCGTGGGGACTAGCAACGAGGAACTACGAGCAGTACTTC
>TRBJ1-2|TRBV6-5|.|.
CASSYSRWDGYTF
TGTGCCAGCAGTTACTCGAGGTGGGATGGCTACACCTTC
>TRBJ2-7|TRBV5-4|TRBD1|.
CASSRPGQGYEQYF
TGTGCCAGCAGCCGGCCGGGACAGGGCTACGAGCAGTACTTC
>TRBJ1-2|TRBV7-9|TRBD1|once
CASSLSGQTYYGYTF
TGTGCCAGCAGCTTATCGGGACAGACCTACTATGGCTACACCTTC
>TRBJ2-7|TRBV28|TRBD1|.
CASSFGIQGEQYF
TGTGCCAGCAGTTTTGGTATACAGGGGGAGCAGTACTTC
>TRBJ1-3|TRBV7-9|.|.
CASRPDPGKDSGNTIYF
TGTGCCAGCAGACCCGATCCAGGGAAGGACTCTGGAAACACCATATATTTT
>TRBJ2-4|TRBV4-2|.|.
CASSSTVAKNIQYF
TGTGCCAGCAGCTCAACTGTAGCCAAAAACATTCAGTACTTC
>TRBJ2-7|TRBV7-9|.|.
CASSLGARAYEQYF
TGTGCCAGCAGCTTAGGGGCCAGGGCTTACGAGCAGTACTTC
>TRBJ2-7|TRBV4-2|TRBD2|.
CASSQAGGGTSYEQYF
TGTGCCAGCAGCCAAGCGGGGGGAGGCACCTCCTACGAGCAGTACTTC